The clone carrying this T cell receptor beta chain was seen many times. Antigen unknown. Indicated time point: newly diagnosed GD, antithyroid drugs for less than 3 months. Extracted PBMC RNA gave rise to the TCR library. CDR1 is MNHEY and CDR2 is SVGEGT in the germline V gene. V lost 0 bases to trimming and J lost 2 bases; unmatched junction nucleotides: 0. This CDR3 contains 16 residues. These data are taken from a study of regulatory T cells in long-lasting Graves disease. Study results and caveats: Sharing of public clonotypes was greater in persistent patients (about 2,500) than in new patients (around 1,000).

Arm-PCR of CDR3 regions with iRepertoire HTBI primers generated TCR beta libraries. TCRdb called the multiplex PCR reads again in MiXCR, with one record for every CDR3 protein. The sample has over 500,000 distinct CDR3 sequences, roughly 15% seen once. These data were also filed under a second study, of T cells in Graves' hyperthyroidism and ophthalmopathy. That study adds: Based on clinical symptoms, serum thyroxine and TRAb, thyroid ultrasound and orbital computed tomography, diagnoses were reached. HTBI primers were used for first-round RT-PCR of the TCR CDR3. Ophthalmopathy and stable hyperthyroidism were separated by a 13 V-J model.

The source was peripheral blood mononuclear cells (PBMCs), collected at new diagnosis, from a patient treated with antithyroid drugs. This sequence was found in a young man with Graves disease. The chain carries TRBV6-2 or TRBV6-3 and TRBJ2-5, with TRBD2 identical over 13 bases. This chain's CDR3 is CASSYSLAGGQETQYF. CDR3 DNA sequence: TGTGCCAGCAGTTACTCACTAGCGGGAGGGCAAGAGACCCAGTACTTC.